This T cell receptor beta chain was recorded in a study of neoadjuvant anti-PD-1 for oral cavity cancer. Profiled with immunoSEQ multiplex PCR; TCRdb holds only in-frame clones, not every one. The table has 55,000 to 75,000 clones, more than 65% seen once. The input for sequencing was PBMCs, taken before nivolumab (anti-PD-1) treatment. The TCR originated in a person between 35 and 79 years old with oral cavity squamous cell carcinoma.

CDR3 in amino acids: CAWSATSTEAFF. The CDR3 DNA reads as TGTGCCTGGAGTGCCACCAGCACTGAAGCTTTCTTT. This chain links TRBV30 with TRBJ1-1; D not resolved. Germline values: CDR1 GTSNPN, CDR2 SVGIG (reference sequence). The V and J ends lost 1 base and 4 bases respectively, with 7 bases between them. The CDR3 consists of 12 residues. The full variable domain, rest sourced from reference TRBV30 and TRBJ1-1, is SQTIHQWPATLVQPVGSPLSLECTVEGTSNPNLYWYRQAAGRGLQLLFYSVGIGQISSEVPQNLSASRPQDRQFILSSKKLLLSDSGFYLCAWSATSTEAFFGQGTRLTVV.